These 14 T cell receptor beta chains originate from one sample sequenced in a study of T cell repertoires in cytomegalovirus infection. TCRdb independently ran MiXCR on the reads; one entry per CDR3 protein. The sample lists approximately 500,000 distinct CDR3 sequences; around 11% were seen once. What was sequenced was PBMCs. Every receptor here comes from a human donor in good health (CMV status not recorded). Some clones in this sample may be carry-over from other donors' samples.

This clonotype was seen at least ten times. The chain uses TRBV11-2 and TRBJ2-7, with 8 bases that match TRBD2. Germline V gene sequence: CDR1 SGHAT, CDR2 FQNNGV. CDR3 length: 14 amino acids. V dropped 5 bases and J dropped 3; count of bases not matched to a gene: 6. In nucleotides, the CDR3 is TGTGCCAGCAGCCCCGGCGGGGGGTTCTACGAGCAGTACTTC. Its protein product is CASSPGGGFYEQYF.

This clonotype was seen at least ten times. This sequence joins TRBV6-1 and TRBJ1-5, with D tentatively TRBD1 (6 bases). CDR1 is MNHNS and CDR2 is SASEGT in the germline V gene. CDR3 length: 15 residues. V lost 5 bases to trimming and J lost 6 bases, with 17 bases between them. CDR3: CASSFTGIRGQPQHF. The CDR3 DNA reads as TGTGCCAGCAGTTTCACAGGGATACGCGGTCAGCCCCAGCATTTT.

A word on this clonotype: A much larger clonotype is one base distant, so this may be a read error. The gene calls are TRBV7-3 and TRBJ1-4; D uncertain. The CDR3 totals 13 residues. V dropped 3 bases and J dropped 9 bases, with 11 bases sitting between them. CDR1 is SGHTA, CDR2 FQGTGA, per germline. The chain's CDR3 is CASSFRMGKKLFF. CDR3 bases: TGTGCCAGCAGCTTCAGGATGGGTAAAAAACTGTTTTTT.

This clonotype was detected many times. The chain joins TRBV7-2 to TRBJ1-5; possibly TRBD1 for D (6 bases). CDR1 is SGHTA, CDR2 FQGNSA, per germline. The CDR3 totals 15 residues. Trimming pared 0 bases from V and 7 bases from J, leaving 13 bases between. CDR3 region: CASSLATGGWQPQHF. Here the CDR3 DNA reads TGTGCCAGCAGCTTAGCTACCGGGGGCTGGCAGCCCCAGCATTTT.

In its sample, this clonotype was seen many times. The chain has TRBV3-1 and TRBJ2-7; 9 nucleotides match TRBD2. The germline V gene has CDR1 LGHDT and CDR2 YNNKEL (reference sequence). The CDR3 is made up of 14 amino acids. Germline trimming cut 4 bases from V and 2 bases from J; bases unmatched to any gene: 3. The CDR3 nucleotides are TGTGCCAGCAGCCCCTTAGCGGGAGCCTACGAGCAGTACTTC. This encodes CASSPLAGAYEQYF.

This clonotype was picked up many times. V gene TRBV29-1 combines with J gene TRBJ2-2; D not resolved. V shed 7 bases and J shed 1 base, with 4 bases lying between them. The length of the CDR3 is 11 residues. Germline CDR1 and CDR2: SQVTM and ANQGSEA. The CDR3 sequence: CSAMNTGELFF. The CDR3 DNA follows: TGCAGCGCTATGAACACCGGGGAGCTGTTTTTT.

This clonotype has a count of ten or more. CDR3: CASSNNRQNEAFF. CDR3 bases: TGTGCCAGCAGTAACAATCGGCAAAATGAAGCTTTCTTT. V is TRBV6-2 or TRBV6-3 and J is TRBJ1-1; D not resolved. The germline V and J ends were trimmed by 5 bases and 7 bases, with 14 bases remaining between them. CDR1 is MNHEY and CDR2 is SVGEGT in the germline V gene. The CDR3 has 13 amino acids.

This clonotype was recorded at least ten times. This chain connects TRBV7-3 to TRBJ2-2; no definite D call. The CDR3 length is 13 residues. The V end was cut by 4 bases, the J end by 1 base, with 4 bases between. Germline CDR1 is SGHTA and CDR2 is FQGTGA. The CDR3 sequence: CASSSKNTGELFF. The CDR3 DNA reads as TGTGCCAGCAGCTCCAAGAACACCGGGGAGCTGTTTTTT. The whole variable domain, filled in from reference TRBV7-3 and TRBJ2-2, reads GAGVSQTPSNKVTEKGKYVELRCDPISGHTALYWYRQSLGQGPEFLIYFQGTGAADDSGLPNDRFFAVRPEGSVSTLKIQRTERGDSAVYLCASSSKNTGELFFGEGSRLTVL.

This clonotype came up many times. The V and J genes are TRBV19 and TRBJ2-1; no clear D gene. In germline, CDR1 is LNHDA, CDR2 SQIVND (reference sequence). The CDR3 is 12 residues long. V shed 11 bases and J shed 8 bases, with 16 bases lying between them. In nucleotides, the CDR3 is TGTGCCTCAGGTAGTGTTAGGGATGAGCAGTTCTTC. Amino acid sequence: CASGSVRDEQFF. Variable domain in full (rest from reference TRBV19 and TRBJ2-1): DGGITQSPKYLFRKEGQNVTLSCEQNLNHDAMYWYRQDPGQGLRLIYYSQIVNDFQKGDIAEGYSVSREKKESFPLTVTSAQKNPTAFYLCASGSVRDEQFFGPGTRLTVL.

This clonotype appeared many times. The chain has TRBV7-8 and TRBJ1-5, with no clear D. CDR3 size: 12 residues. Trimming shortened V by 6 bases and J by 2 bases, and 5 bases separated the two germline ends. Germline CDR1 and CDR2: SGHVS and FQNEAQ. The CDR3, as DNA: TGTGCCAGCAGTGCGGGCAATCAGCCCCAGCATTTT. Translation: CASSAGNQPQHF.

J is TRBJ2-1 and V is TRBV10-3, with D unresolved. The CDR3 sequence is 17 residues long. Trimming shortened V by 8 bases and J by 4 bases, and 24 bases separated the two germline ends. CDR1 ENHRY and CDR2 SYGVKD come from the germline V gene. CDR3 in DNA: TGTGCCATCTCTAGGGCCGGTTTTAGGTCTGTGTACAATGAGCAGTTCTTC. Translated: CAISRAGFRSVYNEQFF.

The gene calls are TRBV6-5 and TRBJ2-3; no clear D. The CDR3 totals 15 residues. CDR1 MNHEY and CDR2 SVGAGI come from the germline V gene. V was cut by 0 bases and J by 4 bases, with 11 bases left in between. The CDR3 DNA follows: TGTGCCAGCAGTTACTCGGCAGGTTGGGCAGATACGCAGTATTTT. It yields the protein CASSYSAGWADTQYF.

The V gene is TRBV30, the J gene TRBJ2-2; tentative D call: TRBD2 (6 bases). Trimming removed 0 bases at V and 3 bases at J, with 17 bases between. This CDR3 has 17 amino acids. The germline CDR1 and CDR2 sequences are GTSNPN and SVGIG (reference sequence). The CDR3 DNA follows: TGTGCCTGGAGTGTAGATCTGCCGGGGAGGCACACCGGGGAGCTGTTTTTT. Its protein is CAWSVDLPGRHTGELFF.

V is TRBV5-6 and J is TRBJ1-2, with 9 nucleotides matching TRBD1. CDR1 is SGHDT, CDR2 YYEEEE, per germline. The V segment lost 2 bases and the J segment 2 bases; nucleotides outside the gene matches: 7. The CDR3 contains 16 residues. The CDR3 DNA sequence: TGTGCCAGCAGCTTCCGGGACAGGGTCAGAAACTATGGCTACACCTTC. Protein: CASSFRDRVRNYGYTF.